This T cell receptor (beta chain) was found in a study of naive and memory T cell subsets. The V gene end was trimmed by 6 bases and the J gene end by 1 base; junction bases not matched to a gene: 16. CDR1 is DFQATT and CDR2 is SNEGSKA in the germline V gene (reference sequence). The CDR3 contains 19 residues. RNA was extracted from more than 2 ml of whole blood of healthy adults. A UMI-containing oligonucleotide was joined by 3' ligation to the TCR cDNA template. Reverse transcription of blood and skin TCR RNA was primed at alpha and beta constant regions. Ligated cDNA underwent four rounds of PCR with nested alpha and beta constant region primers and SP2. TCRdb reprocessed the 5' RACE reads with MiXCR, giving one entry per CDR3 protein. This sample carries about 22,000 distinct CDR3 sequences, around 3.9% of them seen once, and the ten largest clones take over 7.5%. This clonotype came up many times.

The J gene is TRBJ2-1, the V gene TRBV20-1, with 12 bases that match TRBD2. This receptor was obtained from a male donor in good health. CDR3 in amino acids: CSAGGGDLLAGGSYNEQFF. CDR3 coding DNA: TGCAGTGCGGGCGGGGGGGACCTACTAGCGGGAGGATCCTACAATGAGCAGTTCTTC.